This T cell receptor beta chain is from a study of T cell changes during pregnancy in multiple sclerosis. The CDR3 covers 17 residues. V gave up 0 bases and J gave up 4 bases; unmatched junction bases: 11. The germline V gene has CDR1 SNHLY and CDR2 FYNNEI. Assay: immunoSEQ multiplex PCR; the TCRdb copy retains only in-frame clones and omits some. The sample comprises approximately 23,000 clones, around 89% of which are singletons, and around 7% rests with the top ten. This TCR was sampled from a female donor with multiple sclerosis, enrolled in a pregnancy study. The chain has TRBV2 and TRBJ2-7; TRBD2 agrees at 8 bases. This sample comprised CD8+ T cells from peripheral blood mononuclear cells, obtained in the first trimester of pregnancy. The chain's CDR3 is CASSEARLAGRWYEQYF. The CDR3 region has the DNA TGTGCCAGCAGTGAAGCCCGGCTAGCGGGCCGGTGGTACGAGCAGTACTTC.